Below are 30 T cell receptor beta chains sequenced from a single sample in a study of glioma-infiltrating T cells after dendritic cell vaccination. Measured with immunoSEQ multiplex PCR; TCRdb has only the in-frame clones, and not every one. The sample lists roughly 51,000 clones, less than 90% occurring once. The material sequenced was blood, taken before dendritic cell vaccination. The source is a human donor with glioblastoma.

This chain uses TRBV5-1 with TRBJ2-7; D possibly corresponds to TRBD2 (5 bases). The CDR3 extends over 15 amino acids. CDR1 and CDR2 from the germline V gene are SGHRS and YFSETQ. The ends were cut back, 2 bases at V and 2 bases at J, with 14 bases in the middle. The CDR3 sequence: CASSFAAGGPYEQYF. The CDR3 DNA reads TGCGCCAGCAGCTTCGCGGCAGGAGGACCCTACGAGCAGTACTTC. The complete variable domain, with remaining parts taken from reference TRBV5-1 and TRBJ2-7, reads KAGVTQTPRYLIKTRGQQVTLSCSPISGHRSVSWYQQTPGQGLQFLFEYFSETQRNKGNFPGRFSGRQFSNSRSEMNVSTLELGDSALYLCASSFAAGGPYEQYFGPGTRLTVT.

The chain uses TRBV25-1 and TRBJ1-1, with 7 bases lining up with TRBD1. The junction had 14 bases not matched to a gene; V was cut back by 5 bases and J by 5 bases. CDR3 length: 16 residues. CDR1 MGHDK and CDR2 SYGVNS come from the germline V gene. The CDR3 DNA sequence: TGTGCCAGCAGTCCCCACGAGGTTGAGGGGGCGACTGAAGCTTTCTTT. Translated, it gives CASSPHEVEGATEAFF.

This rearrangement joins TRBV29-1 to TRBJ2-5; 8 bases align to TRBD2. The CDR3 runs 15 residues. Per the germline V gene, CDR1 is SQVTM and CDR2 is ANQGSEA. Trimming took 7 bases from V and 2 from J; bases not matched to a gene: 12. The CDR3 reads CSAPRFSGDQETQYF. CDR3 DNA: TGCAGCGCCCCCCGGTTTAGCGGGGATCAAGAGACCCAGTACTTC.

V and J are TRBV15 and TRBJ1-1; D is uncertain. The CDR3 sequence is 12 residues long. The V gene's germline CDR1 is LNHNV and CDR2 YYDKDF (reference sequence). The germline V and J ends were trimmed by 8 bases and 8 bases, with 15 bases remaining between them. In DNA, the CDR3 is TGTGCCACCTCCGACCGCACGGGGGAAGCTTTCTTT. This gives the protein CATSDRTGEAFF.

This clone turned up a few times. The V call is TRBV19, the J call TRBJ2-7; 8 nucleotides match TRBD2. The J segment lost 6 bases and the V segment lost 4 bases, leaving 8 bases of the junction unmatched. This CDR3 has 14 residues. In germline, CDR1 is LNHDA, CDR2 SQIVND (reference sequence). This CDR3 is CASSSGGFFFEQYF. The CDR3, as DNA: TGTGCCAGTAGTAGCGGGGGGTTTTTTTTCGAGCAGTACTTC.

This clone has a single count. The chain joins TRBV14 to TRBJ2-3, with D possibly TRBD1 on 8 matching bases. The CDR3 sequence is 16 residues long. With 4 bases removed from V and 3 bases from J, the gap between germline ends came to 17 bases. CDR1 is SGHDN and CDR2 is FVKESK in the germline V gene. The CDR3 region is CASSRRQGRGTDTQYF. The CDR3 coding sequence is TGTGCCAGCAGCCGCAGACAGGGGAGGGGAACAGATACGCAGTATTTT.

The chain has TRBV9 and TRBJ1-2; D unclear. V dropped 4 bases and J dropped 4 bases, with 14 bases sitting between them. Germline V gene lookup returns CDR1 SGDLS and CDR2 YYNGEE. CDR3 size: 14 residues. The CDR3 bases are TGTGCCAGCAGCCCCCGAGCACCGTTCTATGGCTACACCTTC. It encodes CASSPRAPFYGYTF.

The V call is TRBV7-2, the J call TRBJ2-7, with TRBD2 identical over 11 bases. The V gene's germline CDR1 is SGHTA and CDR2 FQGNSA. There are 18 residues in the CDR3. V trimming: 4 bases; J trimming: 3 bases; junction bases outside the gene matches: 14. CDR3 sequence (DNA): TGTGCCAGCAGCTCAAGGACTAGCGGGCGGGATCGTAACTACGAGCAGTACTTC. Encoded protein: CASSSRTSGRDRNYEQYF.

This clone was picked up one time. The rearrangement joins TRBV19 to TRBJ1-2, with 7 bases fitting TRBD1. V trimming: 5 bases; J trimming: 4 bases; junction bases outside the gene matches: 10. This CDR3 is built from 15 residues. Germline V gene data show CDR1 as LNHDA and CDR2 as SQIVND (reference sequence). The CDR3 region is CASSPKGAFGYGYTF. DNA of the CDR3: TGTGCCAGTAGTCCCAAGGGGGCCTTCGGCTATGGCTACACCTTC.

This clone came up a few times. This rearrangement joins TRBV5-6 to TRBJ2-3; D possibly corresponds to TRBD2 (6 bases). The V gene lost 3 bases and the J gene lost 6 bases, with 20 bases spanning the gap. This CDR3 spans 16 amino acids. Per the germline V gene, CDR1 is SGHDT and CDR2 is YYEEEE. The CDR3: CASSSHGGGWVDTQYF. DNA for the CDR3: TGTGCCAGCAGCTCCCACGGGGGAGGCTGGGTGGATACGCAGTATTTT.

The chain links TRBV7-2 to TRBJ1-2; D call uncertain. V was cut by 1 base and J by 7 bases, with 10 bases left in between. The germline CDR1 and CDR2 sequences are SGHTA and FQGNSA. CDR3 size: 13 residues. As DNA, the CDR3 is TGTGCCAGCAGCTTAGAGAGGATTTCTGGCTACACCTTC. It codes for CASSLERISGYTF. Complete variable domain (other parts from reference TRBV7-2 and TRBJ1-2): GAGVSQSPSNKVTEKGKDVELRCDPISGHTALYWYRQSLGQGLEFLIYFQGNSAPDKSGLPSDRFSAERTGGSVSTLTIQRTQQEDSAVYLCASSLERISGYTFGSGTRLTVV.

This rearrangement joins TRBV6-5 to TRBJ1-2; no clear D gene. Germline CDR1 is MNHEY and CDR2 is SVGAGI. This CDR3 region has 11 residues. Trimming pared 3 bases from V and 10 bases from J, leaving 9 bases between. This chain's CDR3 is CASSYLSSYTF. DNA for the CDR3: TGTGCCAGCAGTTATTTGAGTTCCTACACCTTC.

CDR3 nucleotides: TGCAGCGTTGAGGCCGGGACAGGGGACGGGGGCAATCAGCCCCAGCATTTT. It yields the protein CSVEAGTGDGGNQPQHF. The chain uses TRBV29-1 and TRBJ1-5; 10 bases are a match to TRBD1. V was clipped by 3 bases and J by 2 bases; unmatched bases: 10. The CDR3 loop spans 17 amino acids. The germline gives CDR1 SQVTM, CDR2 ANQGSEA. The full variable domain, completed using reference TRBV29-1 and TRBJ1-5, is SAVISQKPSRDICQRGTSLTIQCQVDSQVTMMFWYRQQPGQSLTLIATANQGSEATYESGFVIDKFPISRPNLTFSTLTVSNMSPEDSSIYLCSVEAGTGDGGNQPQHFGDGTRLSIL.

The chain uses TRBV27 and TRBJ2-5, with 7 bases fitting TRBD1. The J segment lost 0 bases and the V segment lost 6 bases, leaving 10 bases of the junction unmatched. CDR3 length equals 16 residues. In germline, CDR1 is MNHEY, CDR2 SMNVEV (reference sequence). CDR3 DNA sequence: TGTGCCAGCAGCCGAGGGGACAGACAGTACCAAGAGACCCAGTACTTC. As protein: CASSRGDRQYQETQYF.

V usage is TRBV15 and J usage is TRBJ2-7; a weak D match, TRBD2 (5 bases). Germline lookup yields CDR1 LNHNV and CDR2 YYDKDF (reference sequence). The CDR3 totals 13 residues. Trimming pared 6 bases from V and 3 bases from J, leaving 12 bases between. The CDR3: CATSRGSNYEQYF. Here the CDR3 DNA reads TGTGCCACCAGTCGGGGTTCCAACTACGAGCAGTACTTC. The full variable domain, completed using reference TRBV15 and TRBJ2-7, is DAMVIQNPRYQVTQFGKPVTLSCSQTLNHNVMYWYQQKSSQAPKLLFHYYDKDFNNEADTPDNFQSRRPNTSFCFLDIRSPGLGDTAMYLCATSRGSNYEQYFGPGTRLTVT.

A remark on this clone: The germline gene is not matched at one end of the junction; a read error may be the cause. This same CDR3 is encoded by further DNA sequences in the sample. V gene TRBV6-6 combines with J gene TRBJ1-6; 7 bases agree with TRBD1. CDR3 size: 16 residues. The germline V gene has CDR1 MNHNY and CDR2 SVGAGI (reference sequence). The CDR3: CASSPGQSSYNSPLHF. DNA of the CDR3: TGTGCCAGTTCCCCGGGACAGAGCTCCTATAATTCCCCCCTCCACTTT.

V usage is TRBV10-2 and J usage is TRBJ1-5; 7 positions match TRBD1. Germline CDR1 reads WSHSY; CDR2 reads SAAADI. V dropped 3 bases and J dropped 4; count of bases not matched to a gene: 6. The CDR3 sequence is 15 residues long. CDR3 nucleotide sequence: TGCGCCAGCAGTGACCCGGGACAGATGAATCAGCCCCAGCATTTT. This codes for CASSDPGQMNQPQHF.

This clone was counted a few times. This chain joins TRBV15 and TRBJ2-7, with D hard to call. V was trimmed by 5 bases and J by 3 bases, leaving 14 bases between them. Germline V CDR1 and CDR2: LNHNV, YYDKDF (reference sequence). The CDR3 is 14 amino acids. The CDR3 sequence is CATSPGQALYEQYF. DNA of the CDR3: TGTGCCACCAGCCCTGGGCAGGCCCTCTACGAGCAGTACTTC.

The J gene is TRBJ1-1, the V gene TRBV7-4; D gene unclear. The V and J ends lost 1 base and 7 bases respectively, with 10 bases between them. This CDR3 has 13 amino acids. Looked up from germline, CDR1 is SGHVT and CDR2 is SQSDAQ. CDR3 nucleotide sequence: TGTGCCAGCAGCTTAGACCTACTTGATGAAGCTTTCTTT. Its protein is CASSLDLLDEAFF. Drawing the rest from reference TRBV7-4 and TRBJ1-1, the complete variable domain is GAGVSQSPRYKVAKRGRDVALRCDSISGHVTLYWYRQTLGQGSEVLTYSQSDAQRDKSGRPSGRFSAERPERSVSTLKIQRTEQGDSAVYLCASSLDLLDEAFFGQGTRLTVV.

The chain uses TRBV7-2 and TRBJ1-4, with TRBD1 as a possible D gene (6 bases). Germline-derived CDR1 and CDR2 are SGHTA and FQGNSA. CDR3 length equals 16 residues. V lost 5 bases and J 4 bases, leaving 17 bases between the germline ends. DNA for the CDR3: TGTGCCAGCAGCCTAATGCCCAGAGGGGGTAATGAAAAACTGTTTTTT. Its translation: CASSLMPRGGNEKLFF.

The V call is TRBV12-5, the J call TRBJ1-5; TRBD1 might be the D (5 bases). The length of the CDR3 is 11 residues. Trimming left V 6 bases short and J 5 bases short, with 5 bases between. The V gene's germline CDR1 is LGHNT and CDR2 FRNRAP. The CDR3: CASGGHQPQHF. CDR3 coding DNA: TGTGCTAGTGGGGGGCATCAGCCCCAGCATTTT.

The CDR3: CASSENSYTGELFF. As DNA, the CDR3 is TGCGCCAGCAGTGAGAACAGCTACACCGGGGAGCTGTTTTTT. This chain connects TRBV10-2 to TRBJ2-2; D unresolved. This CDR3 has 14 amino acids. Germline V gives CDR1 WSHSY, CDR2 SAAADI. V was shortened by 2 bases and J by 3 bases, with 7 bases between the two germline ends.

J is TRBJ1-1 and V is TRBV5-1, with TRBD1 matching over 7 bases. CDR1 SGHRS and CDR2 YFSETQ come from the germline V gene. The ends lost 0 bases at V and 9 bases at J; junction bases unmatched: 2. The CDR3 is 12 amino acids. CDR3 amino acids: CASSLEDRQAFF. The CDR3 DNA is TGCGCCAGCAGCTTGGAGGACAGGCAAGCTTTCTTT.

A single count supports this clone. J is TRBJ2-1 and V is TRBV9, with 7 bases identical to TRBD1. V was clipped by 4 bases and J by 6 bases; unmatched bases: 7. The CDR3 is 14 residues long. Germline assignment: CDR1 SGDLS and CDR2 YYNGEE. The CDR3 region is CASSPGTASNEQFF. The CDR3 DNA reads TGTGCCAGCAGCCCCGGGACAGCGAGCAATGAGCAGTTCTTC.

This clone was seen a few times. The rearrangement links TRBV6-4 to TRBJ2-3, with 11 bases lining up with TRBD2. Looked up from germline, CDR1 is MRHNA and CDR2 is SNTAGT. Trimming removed 1 base from V and 0 bases from J; junction bases left unmatched: 3. CDR3 length: 17 amino acids. The CDR3 DNA reads TGTGCCAGCAGTGACTTCGGACTAGCGGGCAGCACAGATACGCAGTATTTT. Amino acids: CASSDFGLAGSTDTQYF.

The rearrangement links TRBV27 to TRBJ1-1; perhaps TRBD1 as D (5 bases). The ends were cut back, 5 bases at V and 1 base at J, with 14 bases in the middle. Per the germline V gene, CDR1 is MNHEY and CDR2 is SMNVEV (reference sequence). The CDR3 is 15 amino acids. CDR3 in DNA: TGTGCCAGCAGTAACTCCAGGGTAGGGAACACTGAAGCTTTCTTT. This translates into CASSNSRVGNTEAFF.

This clone was seen only once. The chain has TRBV7-8 and TRBJ2-4; TRBD2 matches at 11 bases. The V gene end was trimmed by 6 bases and the J gene end by 2 bases; junction bases not matched to a gene: 9. This CDR3 region has 17 residues. Germline CDR1 is SGHVS and CDR2 is FQNEAQ. CDR3 nucleotides: TGTGCCAGCAGTCTACCGGGACTAGCGGATTCCAAAAACATTCAGTACTTC. Its translation is CASSLPGLADSKNIQYF. The full variable domain, rest sourced from reference TRBV7-8 and TRBJ2-4, is GAGVSQSPRYKVAKRGQDVALRCDPISGHVSLFWYQQALGQGPEFLTYFQNEAQLDKSGLPSDRFFAERPEGSVSTLKIQRTQQEDSAVYLCASSLPGLADSKNIQYFGAGTRLSVL.

The J gene is TRBJ2-3, the V gene TRBV30; 7 bases are shared with TRBD2. CDR3 length: 17 residues. V lost 0 bases to trimming and J lost 1 base; unmatched junction nucleotides: 10. The germline V gene has CDR1 GTSNPN and CDR2 SVGIG (reference sequence). The chain's CDR3 is CAWSVGWGRARTDTQYF. CDR3 nucleotides: TGTGCCTGGAGTGTAGGATGGGGGAGGGCCCGCACAGATACGCAGTATTTT.

This clone was seen more than once but under ten times. V usage is TRBV5-1 and J usage is TRBJ2-1; D might be TRBD2 (6 bases). Trimming cost V 4 bases and J 1 base, with 9 bases left between them. Per germline, CDR1 SGHRS and CDR2 YFSETQ. The length of the CDR3 is 14 residues. CDR3 protein: CASSPGTSYNEQFF. CDR3 in DNA: TGCGCCAGCAGCCCGGGGACTTCCTACAATGAGCAGTTCTTC. The full variable domain, rest sourced from reference TRBV5-1 and TRBJ2-1, is KAGVTQTPRYLIKTRGQQVTLSCSPISGHRSVSWYQQTPGQGLQFLFEYFSETQRNKGNFPGRFSGRQFSNSRSEMNVSTLELGDSALYLCASSPGTSYNEQFFGPGTRLTVL.

The gene calls are TRBV29-1 and TRBJ1-4; 9 bases match TRBD1. This CDR3 spans 17 amino acids. The ends lost 7 bases at V and 0 bases at J; junction bases unmatched: 12. Germline V gene sequence: CDR1 SQVTM, CDR2 ANQGSEA. The CDR3 reads CSAHIGDRDATNEKLFF. CDR3 DNA sequence: TGCAGCGCCCATATTGGGGACAGGGATGCAACTAATGAAAAACTGTTTTTT.